This T cell receptor beta chain is drawn from a study of T cell responses to AZD1222 COVID-19 vaccine. Whole-study results and caveats: Epitopes outside B.1.351 and B.1.1.7 mutated regions reportedly drew nearly half of spike TCRs.

TCRdb keeps only in-frame clones here, not all; method: immunoSEQ multiplex PCR. Of some 120,000 clones listed, roughly 85% are singletons. This clone was seen only a few times. Its antigen is unknown. CDR1 is MDHEN and CDR2 is SYDVKM in the germline V gene. V dropped 5 bases and J dropped 7; count of bases not matched to a gene: 23. CDR3 length equals 19 residues. The gene calls are TRBV28 and TRBJ1-1; 9 bases are shared with TRBD1. This clonotype was obtained from an adult in good health. Sequencing was performed on peripheral blood, taken on day 0 of MenACWY control vaccination. CDR3 amino acids: CASSTGRPVSQDRGGEAFF. The CDR3 bases are TGTGCCAGCAGTACAGGCCGGCCAGTTTCTCAGGACAGGGGCGGTGAAGCTTTCTTT.